The clone carrying this TCR beta chain was seen just once. Its antigen is as yet unknown. The CDR3 consists of 18 residues. V dropped 0 bases and J dropped 0; count of bases not matched to a gene: 7. Germline values: CDR1 SGHTA, CDR2 FQGNSA. Profiled with immunoSEQ multiplex PCR; TCRdb holds only in-frame clones, not every one. Of about 2,100,000 clones in the sample, 85% to 95% were seen once. The sample comes from a study of shared clonotypes between healthy human individuals. The naive CD8 subset, CD45RO-negative cells positively selected for CCR7, excluded terminally differentiated effector memory CD45RA+ cells. Donors were healthy HIV-negative adults without recently reported acute infections or vaccinations. Study-level points and caveats: Larger estimated richness was generally recorded for naive subsets relative to memory subsets. Relative to clonotypes present in all four donors, those not shared had lower generation probabilities.

Sequenced sample: naive CD8+ T cells from PBMCs. The chain uses TRBV7-2 and TRBJ1-5; 8 positions agree with TRBD1. The clonotype was recovered from a young man in good health. Some clones in this sample may be carry-over from other donors' samples. CDR3 in DNA: TGTGCCAGCAGCTTAGCCGGACAGGGAAGGACTAGCAATCAGCCCCAGCATTTT. This gives the protein CASSLAGQGRTSNQPQHF.